This T cell receptor beta chain was profiled in a study of blood T cell repertoires in COVID-19. Study context: The samples span acute and convalescent COVID-19 from the United States, Italy and Spain. Nucleic acid was either cDNA or gDNA, and it came from T cells, B-cell-depleted T cells, or PBMCs.

The table lists this clone with a count of one. Germline V gene data show CDR1 as SNHLY and CDR2 as FYNNEI. Trimming pared 6 bases from V and 2 bases from J, leaving 10 bases between. The CDR3 runs to 13 residues. Clones were read by immunoSEQ multiplex PCR, and TCRdb kept only the in-frame ones, dropping some. There are more than 80,000 clones in the sample; about 86% occur only once, and about 1.8% lies in the top ten. Material for sequencing was peripheral blood. This sequence was found in an elderly man with acute or convalescent COVID-19. This chain links TRBV2 with TRBJ1-1; D is perhaps TRBD1 (5 bases). The CDR3 DNA is TGTGCCAGCAGGGTGACAGAAAACACTGAAGCTTTCTTT. It is translated as CASRVTENTEAFF.